This TCR beta chain was identified during a study of blood T cell repertoires in COVID-19. V lost 1 base to trimming and J lost 7 bases, with 14 bases between them. CDR3 length equals 14 residues. The germline gives CDR1 MNHEY, CDR2 SMNVEV (reference sequence). Per the study methods: The assay estimated nucleated cells by amplifying reference gene primers. TCRdb's copy holds only in-frame clones and misses some; the assay was immunoSEQ multiplex PCR. Clonal size and the V and J genes are those of that table, whereas D and trimming came from the DNA. The repertoire holds 220,000 or so clones, with about three quarters as singletons.

The sample taken for sequencing was peripheral blood. The V gene is TRBV27, the J gene TRBJ2-7; D may be TRBD1 (6 bases). The receptor comes from a woman in her sixties or seventies with acute or convalescent COVID-19. CDR3: CASSLWGRPGEQYF. Written as DNA, the CDR3 is TGTGCCAGCAGTTTATGGGGGCGGCCGGGGGAGCAGTACTTC.